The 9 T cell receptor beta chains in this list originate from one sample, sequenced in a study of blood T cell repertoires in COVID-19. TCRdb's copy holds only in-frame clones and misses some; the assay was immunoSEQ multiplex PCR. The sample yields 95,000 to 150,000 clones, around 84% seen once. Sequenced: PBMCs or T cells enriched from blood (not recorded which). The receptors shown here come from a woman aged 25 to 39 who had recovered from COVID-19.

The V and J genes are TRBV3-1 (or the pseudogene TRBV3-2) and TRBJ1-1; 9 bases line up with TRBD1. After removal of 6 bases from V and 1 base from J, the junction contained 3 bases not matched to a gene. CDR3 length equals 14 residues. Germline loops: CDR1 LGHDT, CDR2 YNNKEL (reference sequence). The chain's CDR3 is CASRRQGENTEAFF. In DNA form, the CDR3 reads TGTGCCAGCAGGCGACAGGGGGAGAACACTGAAGCTTTCTTT.

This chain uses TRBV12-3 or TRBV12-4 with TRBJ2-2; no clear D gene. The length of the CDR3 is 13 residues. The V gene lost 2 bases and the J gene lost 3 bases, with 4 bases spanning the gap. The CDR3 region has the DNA TGTGCCAGCAGTTTACAGGACACCGGGGAGCTGTTTTTT. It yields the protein CASSLQDTGELFF.

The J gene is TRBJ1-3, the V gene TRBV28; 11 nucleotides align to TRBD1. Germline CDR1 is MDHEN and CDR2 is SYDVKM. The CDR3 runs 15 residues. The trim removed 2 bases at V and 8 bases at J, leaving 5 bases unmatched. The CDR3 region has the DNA TGTGCCAGCAGTTTAATGGGGACAGGGGGACACACCATATATTTT. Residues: CASSLMGTGGHTIYF.

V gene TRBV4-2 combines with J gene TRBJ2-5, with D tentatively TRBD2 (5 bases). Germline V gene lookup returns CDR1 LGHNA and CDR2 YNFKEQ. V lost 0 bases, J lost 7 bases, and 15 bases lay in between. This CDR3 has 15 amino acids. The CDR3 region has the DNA TGTGCCAGCAGCCAAGACCGGACCACACGGGGGACCCAGTACTTC. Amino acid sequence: CASSQDRTTRGTQYF.

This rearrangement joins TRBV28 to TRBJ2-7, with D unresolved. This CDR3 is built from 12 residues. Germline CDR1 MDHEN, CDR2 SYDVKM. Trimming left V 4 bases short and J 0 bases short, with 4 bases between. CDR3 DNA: TGTGCCAGCAGTTACAACTCCTACGAGCAGTACTTC. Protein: CASSYNSYEQYF.

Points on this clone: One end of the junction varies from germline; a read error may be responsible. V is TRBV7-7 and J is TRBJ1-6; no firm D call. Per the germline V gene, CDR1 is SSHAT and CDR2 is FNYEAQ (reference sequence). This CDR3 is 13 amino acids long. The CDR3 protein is CASSLELNSPLHF. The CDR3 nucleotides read TGTGCTAGCAGCTTAGAGCTTAATTCACCCCTCCACTTT.

DNA of the CDR3: TGTGCCAGCAGTGACTTTCAGGGCAGGGGTAGCAATCAGCCCCAGCATTTT. It is translated as CASSDFQGRGSNQPQHF. V gene TRBV2 combines with J gene TRBJ1-5; possibly TRBD1 for D (6 bases). The CDR3 spans 17 residues. Germline V lookup: CDR1 SNHLY, CDR2 FYNNEI. The V end was cut by 3 bases, the J end by 0 bases, with 15 bases between.

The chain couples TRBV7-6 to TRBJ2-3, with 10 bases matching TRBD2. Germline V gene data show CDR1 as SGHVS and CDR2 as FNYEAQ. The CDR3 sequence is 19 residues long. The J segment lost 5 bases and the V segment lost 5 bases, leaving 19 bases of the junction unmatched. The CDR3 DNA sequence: TGTGCCAGCAGCCTACAGGGAGGGATTCTAGCGGGAGCGGGAGATACGCAGTATTTT. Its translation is CASSLQGGILAGAGDTQYF. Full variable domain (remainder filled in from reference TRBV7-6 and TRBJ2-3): GAGVSQSPRYKVTKRGQDVALRCDPISGHVSLYWYRQALGQGPEFLTYFNYEAQQDKSGLPNDRFSAERPEGSISTLTIQRTEQRDSAMYRCASSLQGGILAGAGDTQYFGPGTRLTVL.

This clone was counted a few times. Here the CDR3 reads CASSDRENTEAFF. CDR3 DNA: TGTGCCAGCAGTGACAGGGAGAACACTGAAGCTTTCTTT. The V call is TRBV2, the J call TRBJ1-1, with a weak D call TRBD1 (5 bases). The V end was cut by 3 bases, the J end by 1 base, with 6 bases between. Germline V CDR1 and CDR2: SNHLY, FYNNEI. The length of the CDR3 is 13 residues. Complete variable domain (other parts from reference TRBV2 and TRBJ1-1): EPEVTQTPSHQVTQMGQEVILRCVPISNHLYFYWYRQILGQKVEFLVSFYNNEISEKSEIFDDQFSVERPDGSNFTLKIRSTKLEDSAMYFCASSDRENTEAFFGQGTRLTVV.